Listed below are T cell receptor beta chains from one sample, sequenced in a study of blood T cell repertoires in COVID-19. Repertoires were generated with immunoSEQ multiplex PCR, while TCRdb's copy carries only in-frame clones and drops some. The data show about 300,000 clones, 85% seen once. The sample consisted of PBMCs or T cells enriched from blood (not recorded which). These receptors all come from a woman younger than 45 who had been exposed to COVID-19. CDR3s include the opening cysteine and the closing phenylalanine or tryptophan. Fields, in order: V gene, D gene, clone size, J gene, CDR3 DNA, CDR3 protein. A D gene is named only where the DNA matches it firmly. The listing skips clone size in some rows; elsewhere it reads once, few, many or a size class.

v_call: TRBV2
d_call: .
clone_size: once
j_call: TRBJ1-4
cdr3_nt: TGTGCCAGCAGTACATGGACTACCACGCCAGGAAAACTGTTTTTT
cdr3_aa: CASSTWTTTPGKLFF

v_call: TRBV7-9
d_call: .
clone_size: .
j_call: TRBJ2-7
cdr3_nt: TGTGCCAGCAGCTTTACTGCCTACGAGCAGTACTTC
cdr3_aa: CASSFTAYEQYF

v_call: TRBV6-5
d_call: .
clone_size: .
j_call: TRBJ2-5
cdr3_nt: TGTGCCAGCAGCGGGAACAGCGGAGAGACCCAGTACTTC
cdr3_aa: CASSGNSGETQYF

v_call: TRBV28
d_call: TRBD1
clone_size: once
j_call: TRBJ1-3
cdr3_nt: TGTGCCAGCAGTTTTATCCAGGGGGCTGGGGGAAACACCATATATTTT
cdr3_aa: CASSFIQGAGGNTIYF

v_call: TRBV2
d_call: .
clone_size: .
j_call: TRBJ2-3
cdr3_nt: TGTGCCAGCAGTGATATCGGACTCCCCACAGATACGCAGTATTTT
cdr3_aa: CASSDIGLPTDTQYF

v_call: TRBV2
d_call: TRBD2
clone_size: .
j_call: TRBJ2-5
cdr3_nt: TGTGCCAGCAGTGACGATCCCCTGGGAGGGAAACAAGAGACCCAGTACTTC
cdr3_aa: CASSDDPLGGKQETQYF

v_call: TRBV4-1
d_call: TRBD1
clone_size: .
j_call: TRBJ1-5
cdr3_nt: TGCGCCAGCAGCCAAGACAGGGGGCCCCAGCCCCAGCATTTT
cdr3_aa: CASSQDRGPQPQHF

v_call: TRBV2
d_call: TRBD2
clone_size: .
j_call: TRBJ2-5
cdr3_nt: TGTGCCAGCACTGGGACTAGTAATCAAGAGACCCAGTACTTC
cdr3_aa: CASTGTSNQETQYF

v_call: TRBV7-8
d_call: TRBD1
clone_size: .
j_call: TRBJ1-6
cdr3_nt: TGTGCCAGCAGCCTCGACAGGGAGAGGAGCTCCTATAATTCACCCCTCCACTTT
cdr3_aa: CASSLDRERSSYNSPLHF

v_call: TRBV4-2
d_call: TRBD1
clone_size: .
j_call: TRBJ1-2
cdr3_nt: TGTGCCAGCAGCCAATGGACAGGGGGCGACTATGGCTACACCTTC
cdr3_aa: CASSQWTGGDYGYTF

v_call: TRBV12-3/TRBV12-4
d_call: .
clone_size: .
j_call: TRBJ1-2
cdr3_nt: TGTGCCAGCAGTGCGGGGTATGGCTACACCTTC
cdr3_aa: CASSAGYGYTF

v_call: TRBV19
d_call: .
clone_size: .
j_call: TRBJ2-7
cdr3_nt: TGTGCCAGTAGTATTGGCCCCGGGGGAGGTAAATCCTACGAGCAGTACTTC
cdr3_aa: CASSIGPGGGKSYEQYF

v_call: TRBV7-9
d_call: .
clone_size: .
j_call: TRBJ1-4
cdr3_nt: TGTGCCAGCAGCTCACAAGCAACTAATGAAAAACTGTTTTTT
cdr3_aa: CASSSQATNEKLFF

v_call: TRBV19
d_call: .
clone_size: .
j_call: TRBJ2-2
cdr3_nt: TGTGCCAGTAGTAAGACTAACACCGGGGAGCTGTTTTTT
cdr3_aa: CASSKTNTGELFF

v_call: TRBV9
d_call: TRBD1
clone_size: .
j_call: TRBJ1-3
cdr3_nt: TGTGCCAGCAGCGGACGGACAGGGTCCGGAAACACCATATATTTT
cdr3_aa: CASSGRTGSGNTIYF

v_call: TRBV13
d_call: .
clone_size: .
j_call: TRBJ2-6
cdr3_nt: TGTGCCAGCAGCTTTAAGGGGTCTGGGGCCAACGTCCTGACTTTC
cdr3_aa: CASSFKGSGANVLTF

v_call: TRBV7-3
d_call: .
clone_size: .
j_call: TRBJ2-2
cdr3_nt: TGTGCCAGCAGCAACAGGGTCGACGGGGAGCTGTTTTTT
cdr3_aa: CASSNRVDGELFF

v_call: TRBV6-5
d_call: .
clone_size: .
j_call: TRBJ1-6
cdr3_nt: TGTGCCAGCCTAACGGGTGCAAACCTCCACTTT
cdr3_aa: CASLTGANLHF

v_call: TRBV5-4
d_call: .
clone_size: .
j_call: TRBJ2-1
cdr3_nt: TGTGCCAGCAGCTCGCAGGGGGGCTACAATGAGCAGTTCTTC
cdr3_aa: CASSSQGGYNEQFF

v_call: TRBV5-1
d_call: .
clone_size: .
j_call: TRBJ2-3
cdr3_nt: TGCGCCAGTAGGAAGGTACAGCCGGGGGATACGCAGTATTTT
cdr3_aa: CASRKVQPGDTQYF

v_call: TRBV10-1
d_call: .
clone_size: .
j_call: TRBJ2-2
cdr3_nt: TGCGCCAGCAGTGCCAACCGAGGGGGGGGACACCGGGAGCTGTTTTTT
cdr3_aa: CASSANRGGGHRELFF

v_call: TRBV7-9
d_call: TRBD2
clone_size: .
j_call: TRBJ2-5
cdr3_nt: TGTGCCAGCAGCTCACCGGGACTAGCGGACCAAGAGACCCAGTACTTC
cdr3_aa: CASSSPGLADQETQYF

v_call: TRBV6-4
d_call: .
clone_size: .
j_call: TRBJ2-1
cdr3_nt: TGTGCCAGCAGTGACATCGGGCGGGTGGACTACAATGAGCAGTTCTTC
cdr3_aa: CASSDIGRVDYNEQFF

v_call: TRBV13
d_call: TRBD1
clone_size: many
j_call: TRBJ1-2
cdr3_nt: TGTGCCAGCAGCTTATATCAGGGGGCCGATGGCTACACCTTC
cdr3_aa: CASSLYQGADGYTF

v_call: TRBV27
d_call: TRBD1
clone_size: .
j_call: TRBJ1-2
cdr3_nt: TGTGCCAGCAGTCCTGACAGGGGCTATGGCTACACCTTC
cdr3_aa: CASSPDRGYGYTF

v_call: TRBV9
d_call: TRBD2
clone_size: .
j_call: TRBJ2-3
cdr3_nt: TGTGCCAGCAGCGTAGTGTTTACTAGCGGGACTAGCACAGATACGCAGTATTTT
cdr3_aa: CASSVVFTSGTSTDTQYF

v_call: TRBV29-1
d_call: TRBD2
clone_size: .
j_call: TRBJ2-3
cdr3_nt: TGCAGCGTTCATATACTAGCGGGAGTAGCAGATACGCAGTATTTT
cdr3_aa: CSVHILAGVADTQYF

v_call: TRBV5-6
d_call: .
clone_size: .
j_call: TRBJ2-4
cdr3_nt: TGTGCCAGCAGCACCTCGGGGGCCAAAAACATTCAGTACTTC
cdr3_aa: CASSTSGAKNIQYF

v_call: TRBV28
d_call: .
clone_size: .
j_call: TRBJ2-5
cdr3_nt: TGTGCCAGCAGTTCCGCCGGAGGCCTACGGGGAGAGACCCAGTACTTC
cdr3_aa: CASSSAGGLRGETQYF

v_call: TRBV10-3
d_call: TRBD1
clone_size: .
j_call: TRBJ1-1
cdr3_nt: TGTGCCATCAGTGGCAGGGGGCAGGGCACTGAAGCTTTCTTT
cdr3_aa: CAISGRGQGTEAFF

v_call: TRBV7-6
d_call: TRBD1
clone_size: .
j_call: TRBJ2-1
cdr3_nt: TGTGCCAGCAGCTTAGTGTACGGACAGGGGAACAATGAGCAGTTCTTC
cdr3_aa: CASSLVYGQGNNEQFF

v_call: TRBV7-8
d_call: .
clone_size: .
j_call: TRBJ1-3
cdr3_nt: TGTGCCAGCAGCTCCGGGGGGGGAATTTTAAACACCATATATTTT
cdr3_aa: CASSSGGGILNTIYF

v_call: TRBV19
d_call: .
clone_size: .
j_call: TRBJ2-1
cdr3_nt: TGTGCCAGTAGTATCTACAGGGAAAATGAGCAGTTCTTC
cdr3_aa: CASSIYRENEQFF

v_call: TRBV5-1
d_call: TRBD1
clone_size: .
j_call: TRBJ2-7
cdr3_nt: TGCGCCAGCAGCCAAGGGACAGGGGCCTACGAGCAGTACTTC
cdr3_aa: CASSQGTGAYEQYF

v_call: TRBV5-1
d_call: .
clone_size: .
j_call: TRBJ2-5
cdr3_nt: TGCGCCAGCAGCTTGGCCACGGGGGGCCTCCAAGAGACCCAGTACTTC
cdr3_aa: CASSLATGGLQETQYF

v_call: TRBV5-4
d_call: TRBD2
clone_size: .
j_call: TRBJ2-7
cdr3_nt: TGTGCCAGCAGCCCATTCGGGACTAGCGGTGGGCGAGGGTACGAGCAGTACTTC
cdr3_aa: CASSPFGTSGGRGYEQYF

v_call: TRBV19
d_call: TRBD1
clone_size: .
j_call: TRBJ2-7
cdr3_nt: TGTGCCAGTAGTGTACAGGGGGCGTTCAGCTACGAGCAGTACTTC
cdr3_aa: CASSVQGAFSYEQYF

v_call: TRBV21-1
d_call: .
clone_size: once
j_call: TRBJ1-2
cdr3_nt: TGTGCCAGCAGCAAGCGGCCCTCGGGGGGCTGGGGAGGCTACACCTTC
cdr3_aa: CASSKRPSGGWGGYTF

v_call: TRBV11-2
d_call: .
clone_size: .
j_call: TRBJ2-7
cdr3_nt: TGTGCCAGCAGCTTAGGCCCCGGGGAGTTCGAGCAGTACTTC
cdr3_aa: CASSLGPGEFEQYF

v_call: TRBV6-5
d_call: .
clone_size: .
j_call: TRBJ2-7
cdr3_nt: TGTGCCAGCAGAAAACTTGCTAGTTCGACCTACGAGCAGTACTTC
cdr3_aa: CASRKLASSTYEQYF

v_call: TRBV19
d_call: .
clone_size: .
j_call: TRBJ1-1
cdr3_nt: TGTGCCAGTAGTATTATCGGGACAACGAACACTGAAGCTTTCTTT
cdr3_aa: CASSIIGTTNTEAFF

v_call: TRBV19
d_call: .
clone_size: .
j_call: TRBJ1-5
cdr3_nt: TGTGCCACTAAGGGGGGGCGGGAAAGCAATCAGCCCCAGCATTTT
cdr3_aa: CATKGGRESNQPQHF

v_call: TRBV10-2
d_call: .
clone_size: .
j_call: TRBJ2-3
cdr3_nt: TGCGCCAGCAGTGCAAAAACAGGACCCAATACGCAGTATTTT
cdr3_aa: CASSAKTGPNTQYF

v_call: TRBV23-1
d_call: TRBD1
clone_size: .
j_call: TRBJ2-2
cdr3_nt: TGCGCCAGCAGCCCGACCCGGGACAGGGTACGAAACACCGGGGAGCTGTTTTTT
cdr3_aa: CASSPTRDRVRNTGELFF

v_call: TRBV7-2
d_call: TRBD1
clone_size: .
j_call: TRBJ1-2
cdr3_nt: TGTGCCAGCAGCTTAAGGCAGGGGGATGGCTACACCTTC
cdr3_aa: CASSLRQGDGYTF

v_call: TRBV4-2
d_call: TRBD1
clone_size: .
j_call: TRBJ2-2
cdr3_nt: TGTGCCAGCAGCCAACCTCGGACAGGGGGCGGCGGGGAGCTGTTTTTT
cdr3_aa: CASSQPRTGGGGELFF

v_call: TRBV5-4
d_call: TRBD1
clone_size: .
j_call: TRBJ2-3
cdr3_nt: TGTGCCAGCAGCCCCGGGACAGTTCAAGGTGATACGCAGTATTTT
cdr3_aa: CASSPGTVQGDTQYF

v_call: TRBV28
d_call: .
clone_size: .
j_call: TRBJ1-6
cdr3_nt: TGTGCCAGCAGTCCATTCAGGGCGGATAATTCACCCCTCCACTTT
cdr3_aa: CASSPFRADNSPLHF

v_call: TRBV6-2/TRBV6-3
d_call: .
clone_size: .
j_call: TRBJ2-1
cdr3_nt: TGTGCCAGCAGTTACCTTTTGCGGAGAGAGCAGTTCTTC
cdr3_aa: CASSYLLRREQFF

v_call: TRBV3-1/TRBV3-2
d_call: .
clone_size: .
j_call: TRBJ1-2
cdr3_nt: TGTGCCAGCAGCCAAGGTATGAGCGTAAACTATGGCTACACCTTC
cdr3_aa: CASSQGMSVNYGYTF

v_call: TRBV24-1
d_call: .
clone_size: few
j_call: TRBJ2-1
cdr3_nt: TGTGCCACCAGTGACCTTGGAGGTATGCAGTTCTTC
cdr3_aa: CATSDLGGMQFF

v_call: TRBV19
d_call: TRBD2
clone_size: .
j_call: TRBJ2-1
cdr3_nt: TGTGCCAGTAGTAACCTAGCGGGGGGGTACAATGAGCAGTTCTTC
cdr3_aa: CASSNLAGGYNEQFF

v_call: TRBV13
d_call: TRBD1
clone_size: .
j_call: TRBJ1-4
cdr3_nt: TGTGCCAGCAGCTCAGGGGGGACATATGAAAAACTGTTTTTT
cdr3_aa: CASSSGGTYEKLFF

v_call: TRBV28
d_call: TRBD2
clone_size: once
j_call: TRBJ2-1
cdr3_nt: TGTGCCAGCAGTTTATTCGTCCCTCGGACTAGCGGGAGGGCCAGGTCAGATGAGCAGTTCTTC
cdr3_aa: CASSLFVPRTSGRARSDEQFF

v_call: TRBV28
d_call: .
clone_size: .
j_call: TRBJ1-1
cdr3_nt: TGTGCCAGCAGTTCCCCCAACAGGAACCAGGGGGCTTTCTTT
cdr3_aa: CASSSPNRNQGAFF

v_call: TRBV4-3
d_call: .
clone_size: .
j_call: TRBJ2-1
cdr3_nt: TGCGCCAGCAGCCAAGGAGGAGGGGAGCAGTTCTTC
cdr3_aa: CASSQGGGEQFF

v_call: TRBV6-6
d_call: .
clone_size: .
j_call: TRBJ1-2
cdr3_nt: TGTGCCAGCAAGCCGGGAAACTATGGCTACACCTTC
cdr3_aa: CASKPGNYGYTF

v_call: TRBV28
d_call: TRBD1
clone_size: once
j_call: TRBJ1-5
cdr3_nt: TGTGCCAGCAGTCGACAGGGGATGGGTCAGCCCCAGCATTTT
cdr3_aa: CASSRQGMGQPQHF

v_call: TRBV6-5
d_call: .
clone_size: .
j_call: TRBJ1-2
cdr3_nt: TGTGCCAGCAGGGACATTGCGAGGAGCTATGGCTACACCTTC
cdr3_aa: CASRDIARSYGYTF